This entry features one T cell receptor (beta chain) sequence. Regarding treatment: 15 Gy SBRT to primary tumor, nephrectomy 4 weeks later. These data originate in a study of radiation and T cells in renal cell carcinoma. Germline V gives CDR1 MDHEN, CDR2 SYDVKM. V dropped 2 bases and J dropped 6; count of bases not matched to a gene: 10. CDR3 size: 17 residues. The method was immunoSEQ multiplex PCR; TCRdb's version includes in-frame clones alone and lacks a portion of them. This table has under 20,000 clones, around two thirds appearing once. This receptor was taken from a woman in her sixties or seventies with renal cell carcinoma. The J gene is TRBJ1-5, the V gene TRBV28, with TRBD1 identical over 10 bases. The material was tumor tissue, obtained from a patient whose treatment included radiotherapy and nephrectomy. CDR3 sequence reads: CASSLGSGTGVVQPQHF. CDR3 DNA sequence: TGTGCCAGCAGTTTAGGATCGGGGACAGGGGTGGTTCAGCCCCAGCATTTT.